The rows below give T cell receptor beta chains drawn from one sample of a study of CD8+CD57+ T cells in acquired aplastic anemia. Each CDR3 protein is one row after TCRdb ran MiXCR on the reads. In the table there are some 120,000 distinct CDR3 sequences, roughly 50% of which are singletons. The sequenced material came from sorted CD4+, CD8+, or CD8+CD57+ T cells (not recorded which) from PBMCs. The receptors stem from a human donor in good health, serving as a control. Each CDR3 is given with its conserved first and last residue. D genes are given only for firm matches. The size field is filled for only some rows; it gives once, few, many or a size class.

TRBD1	TRBV6-1	many	TRBJ2-7	CAIQRDSSYEQYF	TGTGCCATTCAACGGGACAGCTCCTACGAGCAGTACTTC
TRBD1	TRBV20-1	many	TRBJ2-4	CSARDEGTGSKNIQYF	TGCAGTGCTAGAGATGAGGGGACAGGGTCCAAAAACATTCAGTACTTC
-	TRBV29-1	many	TRBJ2-1	CSVEYLASSYNEQFF	TGCAGCGTTGAGTACCTAGCCAGCTCCTACAATGAGCAGTTCTTC
-	TRBV24-1	many	TRBJ1-2	CATSHSSVDYGYTF	TGTGCCACCAGTCACAGTTCTGTGGACTATGGCTACACCTTC
TRBD1	TRBV12-5	-	TRBJ1-2	CASGLSYRDSDDYGYTF	TGTGCTAGTGGTTTGTCATACCGGGACAGTGACGACTATGGCTACACCTTC
-	TRBV5-6	-	TRBJ1-4	CASSPTGSKQEKLFF	TGTGCCAGCAGCCCTACGGGCTCCAAGCAGGAAAAACTGTTTTTT
-	TRBV19	-	TRBJ2-7	CASSCHPVAVTSYEQYF	TGTGCCAGTAGTTGCCACCCGGTAGCGGTAACCTCCTACGAGCAGTACTTC
-	TRBV7-2	-	TRBJ2-7	CASSPDGSRRYEQYF	TGTGCCAGCAGCCCCGATGGCTCCAGACGATACGAGCAGTACTTC
TRBD2	TRBV5-8	-	TRBJ2-5	CASSPQGTSGGGETQYF	TGTGCCAGCAGCCCCCAGGGGACTAGCGGGGGGGGAGAGACCCAGTACTTC
-	TRBV7-9	-	TRBJ2-7	CASSLGAGLSEQYF	TGTGCCAGCAGCTTAGGTGCAGGGTTAAGCGAGCAGTACTTC
-	TRBV3-1	many	TRBJ1-3	CASSHYTGTGNTIYF	TGTGCCAGCAGCCACTACACAGGGACTGGAAACACCATATATTTT
-	TRBV4-3	many	TRBJ2-2	CASSPSDRWAGELFF	TGCGCCAGCAGCCCCTCAGACAGGTGGGCCGGGGAGCTGTTTTTT
-	TRBV10-3	few	TRBJ1-1	CAISSDSSNTEAFF	TGTGCCATCAGCTCGGACAGTTCGAACACTGAAGCTTTCTTT
-	TRBV2	many	TRBJ1-3	CASIKGDTRGGNTIYF	TGTGCCAGCATCAAAGGGGACACTCGAGGGGGAAACACCATATATTTT
TRBD1	TRBV15	few	TRBJ2-7	CATSDWTGEPYEQYF	TGTGCCACCAGCGATTGGACAGGGGAACCCTACGAGCAGTACTTC
-	TRBV11-1	-	TRBJ2-7	CAISTLGGPCGLLYEQYF	TGTGCCATCTCGACCCTGGGGGGGCCCTGCGGCCTTCTCTACGAGCAGTACTTC
-	TRBV15	many	TRBJ1-6	CATSTRTGVNSPLHF	TGTGCCACCAGCACCCGGACGGGGGTTAATTCACCCCTCCACTTT
TRBD2	TRBV7-3	-	TRBJ2-1	CASSPSSGDNEQFF	TGTGCCAGCAGCCCCTCTAGCGGGGATAATGAGCAGTTCTTC
-	TRBV4-3	-	TRBJ1-6	CASSQDGNSPLHF	TGCGCCAGCAGCCAAGATGGGAATTCACCCCTCCACTTT
TRBD1	TRBV7-6	-	TRBJ2-3	CASSQTGPDTQYF	TGTGCCAGCAGTCAGACAGGGCCAGATACGCAGTATTTT
-	TRBV7-3	many	TRBJ1-1	CASSPTPIPGTEAFF	TGTGCCAGCAGCCCCACTCCGATACCAGGGACTGAAGCTTTCTTT
-	TRBV9	many	TRBJ1-6	CASSVGGGDNSPLHF	TGTGCCAGCAGCGTAGGCGGCGGTGATAATTCACCCCTCCACTTT
-	TRBV7-3	many	TRBJ1-1	CASSPHGGPSETEAFF	TGTGCCAGCAGCCCACACGGGGGGCCGAGTGAAACTGAAGCTTTCTTT
-	TRBV12-3/TRBV12-4	-	TRBJ1-2	CASSLSGDGYTF	TGTGCCAGCAGTTTATCGGGAGATGGCTACACCTTC
TRBD1	TRBV4-3	many	TRBJ2-3	CASSPLGQGATDTQYF	TGCGCCAGCAGCCCACTGGGACAGGGGGCCACAGATACGCAGTATTTT
-	TRBV5-1	medium-sized	TRBJ2-5	CASSLEGETQYF	TGCGCCAGCAGCTTGGAGGGAGAGACCCAGTACTTC
-	TRBV19	-	TRBJ1-2	CASSIESRQRYGYTF	TGTGCCAGTAGTATAGAGTCGCGACAGAGGTATGGCTACACCTTC
-	TRBV2	-	TRBJ1-6	CASSAGNSPLHF	TGTGCCAGCAGCGCGGGCAATTCACCCCTCCACTTT
TRBD1	TRBV10-3	-	TRBJ1-3	CASTGTGSTYTGNTIYF	TGTGCCTCGACCGGGACAGGGTCAACATATACTGGAAACACCATATATTTT
-	TRBV2	few	TRBJ2-3	CASNRLDTDTQYF	TGTGCCAGCAACCGACTAGACACAGATACGCAGTATTTT
-	TRBV7-9	few	TRBJ1-6	CASSVGGNSPLHF	TGTGCCAGCAGCGTCGGGGGGAATTCACCCCTCCACTTT
-	TRBV6-5	many	TRBJ1-3	CASSKDPAGNTIYF	TGTGCCAGCAGTAAAGACCCCGCTGGAAACACCATATATTTT
-	TRBV11-3	many	TRBJ1-4	CASSPGYMTEKLFF	TGTGCCAGCAGTCCGGGGTACATGACTGAAAAACTGTTTTTT
-	TRBV10-2	-	TRBJ2-3	CASSDNTDTQYF	TGCGCCAGCAGTGACAACACAGATACGCAGTATTTT